The T cell receptor (beta chain) described here comes from a study of T cell changes during pregnancy in multiple sclerosis. TCRdb keeps only in-frame clones here, not all; method: immunoSEQ multiplex PCR. The sample lists nearly 110,000 clones, less than 95% occurring once. The sequence came from a female donor with multiple sclerosis, enrolled in a pregnancy study. Sample: peripheral blood, taken after pregnancy.

The DNA for the CDR3 is TGTGCCATCAGTGAGTCAAGGCGTCGGGAGGGCCTTGAGGAGCAGTTCTTC. It codes for CAISESRRREGLEEQFF. This sequence joins TRBV10-3 and TRBJ2-1, with 8 bases lining up with TRBD2. The V and J ends lost 0 bases and 10 bases, in that order; junction bases with no gene match: 14. The CDR3 has 17 amino acids. Germline loops: CDR1 ENHRY, CDR2 SYGVKD.